This is a list of T cell receptor beta chains from one sample in a study of blood T cell repertoires in COVID-19. The repertoire was sequenced with immunoSEQ multiplex PCR; TCRdb's copy has only in-frame clones and lacks some. The profile covers approximately 49,000 clones, with roughly 79% appearing a single time and approximately 20% taken by the ten largest. The sequencing sample was made of peripheral blood. The receptors come from a woman at least 80 years old with COVID-19, enrolled during active disease. CDR3s include the opening cysteine and the closing phenylalanine or tryptophan. Fields, in order: J gene, clone size, D gene, V gene, CDR3 DNA, CDR3 protein. A D gene is named only where the DNA matches it firmly. Clone size is shown for a subset of rows, as once, few, many or a class of expanded clone.

>TRBJ1-1|once|-|TRBV5-1
TGCGCCAGCAGCTCCACTGCGGGGGCGAACACTGAAGCTTTCTTT
CASSSTAGANTEAFF
>TRBJ2-1|-|-|TRBV7-8
TGTGCCAGCAGCTTACTGGTAGGGGCCTACAATGAGCAGTTCTTC
CASSLLVGAYNEQFF
>TRBJ1-1|-|-|TRBV5-1
TGCGCCAGCAGCTTGACCGTAGCTATGAACACTGAAGCTTTCTTT
CASSLTVAMNTEAFF
>TRBJ2-7|once|TRBD1|TRBV6-5
TGTGCCAGCGGGGGACAGACCTACGAGCAGTACTTC
CASGGQTYEQYF
>TRBJ1-1|-|-|TRBV27
TGTGCCAGCAGAGTACAGGGTATGGGTGAAGCTTTCTTT
CASRVQGMGEAFF
>TRBJ2-3|-|-|TRBV30
TGTGCCTGGAGCGAGTCAGATACGCAGTATTTT
CAWSESDTQYF
>TRBJ2-3|-|TRBD1|TRBV28
TGTGCCAGCAGTTTGTGGGACAGGGGCACAGATACGCAGTATTTT
CASSLWDRGTDTQYF
>TRBJ1-2|-|TRBD1|TRBV7-2
TGTGCCAGCAGCTTTAAACGACAGGGGGCAGGCTACACCTTC
CASSFKRQGAGYTF
>TRBJ1-1|-|-|TRBV30
TGTGCCTGGACAAAAGGGGGAAACACTGAAGCTTTCTTT
CAWTKGGNTEAFF
>TRBJ1-1|-|-|TRBV10-1
TGCGCCAGCAGTTCGAGGGGGACTGAAGCTTTCTTT
CASSSRGTEAFF
>TRBJ1-2|-|-|TRBV6-6
TGTGCCAGCAGGGGGCAGGGGATCTATGGCTACACCTTC
CASRGQGIYGYTF
>TRBJ2-1|few|TRBD2|TRBV10-3
TGTGCCATCAGGAGGGGACTAGCGGAGGAAAGCTCCTACAATGAGCAGTTCTTC
CAIRRGLAEESSYNEQFF
>TRBJ1-5|-|TRBD1|TRBV19
TGTGCCAGTAGTCGACAGGGGGCCCAGCCCCAGCATTTT
CASSRQGAQPQHF
>TRBJ2-7|-|-|TRBV4-1
TGCGCCAGCAGCCAAGAGGTCGGCTACGAGCAGTACTTC
CASSQEVGYEQYF
>TRBJ1-1|-|TRBD1|TRBV18
TGTGCCAGCTCACCATCTGACAGGGGGTTCACTGAAGCTTTCTTT
CASSPSDRGFTEAFF
>TRBJ1-4|few|-|TRBV6-1
TGTGCCAGCAGTGAAGATGTCGGTCAGGGAGGAGGGGAAAAACTGTTTTTT
CASSEDVGQGGGEKLFF
>TRBJ2-5|-|TRBD2|TRBV7-9
TGTGCCAGCAGCTTAGCCGGCGGGGGAGAGACCCAGTACTTC
CASSLAGGGETQYF
>TRBJ2-7|-|TRBD1|TRBV19
TGTGCCAGTAGGAACCGGGACAGGGAATACGAGCAGTACTTC
CASRNRDREYEQYF
>TRBJ2-5|-|-|TRBV6-5
TGTGCCAGCAGTTACTCCCGCGCAGAGACCCAGTACTTC
CASSYSRAETQYF
>TRBJ1-2|few|TRBD1|TRBV6-5
TGTGCCAGCTCAACCGGGACAGGCAACTATGGCTACACCTTC
CASSTGTGNYGYTF
>TRBJ1-1|once|-|TRBV2
TGTGCCAGCAGTGATACCCCAGGAAGATTGAACACTGAAGCTTTCTTT
CASSDTPGRLNTEAFF
>TRBJ1-3|-|-|TRBV30
TGTGCCTGGTACCAGGGTTGGAACACCATATATTTT
CAWYQGWNTIYF
>TRBJ2-5|-|TRBD2|TRBV7-2
TGTGCCAGCAGGACGGGGACTAGCAAAGAGACCCAGTACTTC
CASRTGTSKETQYF
>TRBJ2-7|few|-|TRBV2
TGTGCCAGCAGCCTTCTAGCTTACGAGCAGTACTTC
CASSLLAYEQYF
>TRBJ1-4|-|-|TRBV7-3
TGTGCCAGCAGTCGAACCGGGGGTGGTGGTGAAAAACTGTTTTTT
CASSRTGGGGEKLFF
>TRBJ2-1|-|TRBD2|TRBV19
TGTGCCACCGCACTAGCGGTGACCTACAATGAGCAGTTCTTC
CATALAVTYNEQFF
>TRBJ2-2|-|TRBD2|TRBV5-1
TGCGCCAGCAGCTTACAGACTAGCGTCACCGGGGAGCTGTTTTTT
CASSLQTSVTGELFF
>TRBJ2-1|-|TRBD2|TRBV10-3
TGTGCCACGGGACTAGCGGGAGAAAATGAGCAGTTCTTC
CATGLAGENEQFF
>TRBJ2-6|few|-|TRBV5-1
TGCGCCAGCAGCTTGGTCCAGGGTACTGGGGCCAACGTCCTGACTTTC
CASSLVQGTGANVLTF
>TRBJ1-3|-|-|TRBV9
TGTGCCAGCAGCCCCGGACACATCTCTGGAAACACCATATATTTT
CASSPGHISGNTIYF
>TRBJ2-7|-|TRBD2|TRBV28
TGTGCCAGCAGTCTGGGACTAGGAGGCCACGAGCAGTACTTC
CASSLGLGGHEQYF
>TRBJ1-4|-|TRBD1|TRBV30
TGTGCCTGGAGAAATTCAGGGGGCCTGGAAAAACTGTTTTTT
CAWRNSGGLEKLFF
>TRBJ2-4|-|TRBD1|TRBV9
TGTGCCAGCAGCGGAGGGTGGCAGGGGGCAGATGGCAAAAACATTCAGTACTTC
CASSGGWQGADGKNIQYF
>TRBJ2-7|-|-|TRBV12-3/TRBV12-4
TGTGCCAGCAGTCCCAGGGACACCTACGAGCAGTACTTC
CASSPRDTYEQYF
>TRBJ2-4|-|TRBD2|TRBV11-2
TGTGCCAGCAGCCTAGGGGCTAGCGGGATCCAGTACTTC
CASSLGASGIQYF
>TRBJ2-5|-|-|TRBV7-9
TGTGCCAGCAGCTTAGTTCCCCACGGGAGTCGTTGGGAGACCCAGTACTTC
CASSLVPHGSRWETQYF
>TRBJ2-7|-|TRBD1|TRBV18
TGTGCCAGCTCAGTTGACAGGGGGACTTCCTACGAGCAGTACTTC
CASSVDRGTSYEQYF
>TRBJ1-5|-|-|TRBV18
TGTGCCACCTCCGGGTTTGGTCAGCCCCAGCATTTT
CATSGFGQPQHF
>TRBJ2-3|-|TRBD1|TRBV14
TGTGCCAGCAGCCCGATGGGGACAGCCACAGATACGCAGTATTTT
CASSPMGTATDTQYF
>TRBJ2-7|-|-|TRBV29-1
TGCAGCGTTGAGGGGTCCGTGGGGGGGCGCGAGCAGTACTTC
CSVEGSVGGREQYF
>TRBJ2-2|-|-|TRBV5-1
TGCGCCAGCAGCCCGGGGCGGGGTAACGGGGAGCTGTTTTTT
CASSPGRGNGELFF
>TRBJ2-3|-|-|TRBV6-4
TGTGCCAGCAGTGACTCGACTGCAGATACGCAGTATTTT
CASSDSTADTQYF
>TRBJ2-3|-|-|TRBV10-1
TGCGCCAGCAGTACCGGGACACCCCTAGATACGCAGTATTTT
CASSTGTPLDTQYF